This T cell receptor (beta chain) came from a study of T-cell reconstitution after alpha-beta-depleted transplantation in children. With respect to this clonotype: As yet, its antigen is unknown.

V lost 1 base and J lost 0, with 13 bases in between. Germline V lookup: CDR1 DFQATT, CDR2 SNEGSKA (reference sequence). This CDR3 region has 15 residues. Unique molecular identifiers were incorporated into the prepared TCRbeta library. Each CDR3 protein gets one entry after TCRdb re-called the PCR reads with MiXCR. The sample consists of about a million distinct CDR3 sequences, about 26% of them appearing once. Study results and limitations: Surviving recipient T cells and thymic progenitors produced the high day-60 TCRbeta diversity seen in some patients.

The chain combines TRBV20-1 with TRBJ2-7; D is tentatively TRBD1 or TRBD2 (5 bases each). This TCR was recovered from a boy less than two years old who had a stem cell transplant for SCID, so the T cells may come from the graft donor. Sequenced here: PBMCs, mostly from graft donor cells, sampled 360 days after TCRalphabeta/CD19-depleted stem cell transplant. In DNA form, the CDR3 reads TGCAGTGCTAGAGTGGGGACCGGTTACTCCTACGAGCAGTACTTC. Translated, it gives CSARVGTGYSYEQYF.